Below, one T cell receptor beta chain is given with its context. Patients of the Seattle cohort, enrolled during active infection, were followed longitudinally. The entry originates in a study of blood T cell repertoires in COVID-19. Whole-study context: The study drew acute and convalescent COVID-19 samples from the United States, Italy and Spain.

In the original processing: Amplified reference gene primers provided the basis for estimating nucleated cell counts. Here immunoSEQ multiplex PCR was the method, and the copy in TCRdb shows in-frame clones only, minus some. V, J and clone size derive from that table, while D and trimming were established from the DNA sequence. The sample consists of 130,000 or so clones, less than 90% of them appearing once. The CDR3 extends over 14 amino acids. V shed 1 base, J shed 6 bases, and the junction held 3 bases outside the gene matches. Germline V gene data show CDR1 as SEHNR and CDR2 as FQNEAQ (reference sequence).

The receptor's source is a man younger than 40 with COVID-19, enrolled during active disease. The sample taken for sequencing was peripheral blood. The chain is built from TRBV7-9 and TRBJ2-1; 7 bases agree with TRBD2. CDR3 coding DNA: TGTGCCAGCAGCTTAGTCGCGGGAGTCAATGAGCAGTTCTTC. Amino acids: CASSLVAGVNEQFF.